This record looks at one T cell receptor (beta chain) sequence and its context. Antigen unknown. The entry originates in a study of blood T cells in healthy people across ages. Study findings and constraints: Diversity was estimated from one million T cells, and these estimates were considered underestimates.

This CDR3 spans 15 amino acids. V was pared by 11 bases and J by 2 bases, with 21 bases between. Germline CDR1 LGHNA, CDR2 YNFKEQ. Alongside a J-beta primer mix, a sample-barcoded 5' primer served in a second PCR lasting roughly 6 to 11 cycles. TCRdb redid the calling of the 5' RACE reads with MiXCR, one entry per CDR3 protein. The sample lists under 2 million distinct CDR3 sequences; approximately 32% were seen once. The sequenced sample was blood. V usage is TRBV4-2 and J usage is TRBJ1-2, with D hard to call. The origin of this receptor is a woman aged 30 to 39 in good health. The CDR3 DNA sequence: TGTGCCTGCAACCAAGAAACCGGGAGAAACTATGGCTACACCTTC. It yields the protein CACNQETGRNYGYTF.